Below, 20 T cell receptor beta chains from the same sample are listed, as sequenced in a study of OX40 agonist ivuxolimab in advanced cancers. Measured with immunoSEQ multiplex PCR; TCRdb has only the in-frame clones, and not every one. The table shows about 48,000 clones, with 92% occurring only once. This specimen was CD4+ or CD8+ T cells sorted from blood, taken in a trial of the OX40 agonist ivuxolimab. The origin of the receptors is an adult with an advanced solid tumor such as melanoma, head and neck, liver or kidney cancer.

The chain combines TRBV29-1 with TRBJ1-2; D gene uncertain. Germline CDR1 SQVTM, CDR2 ANQGSEA. V was pared by 0 bases and J by 1 base, with 12 bases between. The CDR3 consists of 15 residues. The CDR3 region is CSVEDKAYRNYGYTF. Here the CDR3 DNA reads TGCAGCGTTGAAGACAAAGCGTACCGTAACTATGGCTACACCTTC.

With regard to this clone: The identical CDR3 is also encoded by other nucleotide sequences in the sample. The chain is built from TRBV11-3 and TRBJ1-2, with D hard to call. This CDR3 spans 13 amino acids. The V end was cut by 2 bases, the J end by 4 bases, with 8 bases between. Germline V gene lookup returns CDR1 SGHNT and CDR2 YENEEA. The CDR3 is CASSLSSGYGYTF. DNA of the CDR3: TGTGCCAGCAGCTTATCGTCTGGCTATGGCTACACCTTC.

V usage is TRBV29-1 and J usage is TRBJ2-2, with no clear D. The V and J ends lost 0 bases and 8 bases respectively, with 4 bases between them. The V gene's germline CDR1 is SQVTM and CDR2 ANQGSEA. CDR3 length: 11 residues. The CDR3 loop is CSVEEAGELFF. CDR3 coding DNA: TGCAGCGTTGAAGAGGCTGGGGAGCTGTTTTTT.

This clone was seen only once. The chain has TRBV11-2 and TRBJ1-1; 8 positions agree with TRBD1. The J segment lost 8 bases and the V segment lost 0 bases, leaving 8 bases of the junction unmatched. Germline V CDR1 and CDR2: SGHAT, FQNNGV. The CDR3 spans 15 residues. The CDR3 reads CASSLESRGHLEAFF. DNA for the CDR3: TGTGCCAGCAGCTTAGAGAGCAGGGGGCATCTCGAAGCTTTCTTT.

A single count supports this clone. The rearrangement uses TRBV11-1 and TRBJ1-5, with D hard to call. The germline V and J ends were trimmed by 1 base and 0 bases, with 7 bases remaining between them. The CDR3 extends over 15 amino acids. Germline V gene sequence: CDR1 SGHAT, CDR2 FQDESV (reference sequence). This CDR3 is CASSLGGDSNQPQHF. The CDR3 DNA reads TGTGCCAGCAGCTTAGGCGGTGATAGCAATCAGCCCCAGCATTTT.

The rearrangement links TRBV18 to TRBJ1-2, with D hard to call. Germline V gene sequence: CDR1 KGHSH, CDR2 LQKENI. The CDR3 totals 16 residues. Trimming took off 0 bases at V and 2 bases at J, with 13 bases between the two ends. The CDR3 region is CASSPPDEGLNYGYTF. The CDR3 bases are TGTGCCAGCTCACCACCGGATGAGGGCTTGAACTATGGCTACACCTTC. Full variable domain (remainder filled in from reference TRBV18 and TRBJ1-2): NAGVMQNPRHLVRRRGQEARLRCSPMKGHSHVYWYRQLPEEGLKFMVYLQKENIIDESGMPKERFSAEFPKEGPSILRIQQVVRGDSAAYFCASSPPDEGLNYGYTFGSGTRLTVV.

The chain carries TRBV19 and TRBJ1-1, with a weak D call TRBD1 (6 bases). CDR1 LNHDA and CDR2 SQIVND come from the germline V gene (reference sequence). With 5 bases removed from V and 7 bases from J, the gap between germline ends came to 14 bases. This CDR3 has 13 residues. The CDR3 DNA reads as TGTGCCAGTAGTTACAGGGTAATGATTGAAGCTTTCTTT. Amino acids: CASSYRVMIEAFF.

The rearrangement links TRBV27 to TRBJ2-4; a possible D gene is TRBD1 (5 bases). Germline CDR1 MNHEY, CDR2 SMNVEV (reference sequence). CDR3 length equals 13 residues. The V and J ends lost 2 bases and 7 bases respectively, with 9 bases between them. The CDR3 sequence: CASSLAAGNIQYF. CDR3 DNA sequence: TGTGCCAGCAGTTTAGCGGCAGGGAACATTCAGTACTTC.

This clone came up a few times. The chain uses TRBV7-9 and TRBJ1-2, with 8 bases that match TRBD1. Germline V gene sequence: CDR1 SEHNR, CDR2 FQNEAQ (reference sequence). Losses at the gene ends were 5 bases for V and 2 bases for J; bases not matched to a gene: 4. The CDR3 totals 14 residues. The CDR3 region has the DNA TGTGCCAGCAGCACGACAGGGGCCAACTATGGCTACACCTTC. Protein product: CASSTTGANYGYTF. The full variable domain, with the rest looked up from reference TRBV7-9 and TRBJ1-2, is DTGVSQNPRHKITKRGQNVTFRCDPISEHNRLYWYRQTLGQGPEFLTYFQNEAQLEKSRLLSDRFSAERPKGSFSTLEIQRTEQGDSAMYLCASSTTGANYGYTFGSGTRLTVV.

The chain joins TRBV18 to TRBJ1-1; tentative D call: TRBD1 (6 bases). The CDR3 covers 14 residues. The ends were cut back, 2 bases at V and 7 bases at J, with 14 bases in the middle. The germline V gene encodes CDR1 KGHSH and CDR2 LQKENI. CDR3 nucleotides: TGTGCCAGCTCACCAATGAGGGGGGCCCTTGAAGCTTTCTTT. It specifies CASSPMRGALEAFF.

The chain employs TRBV19 and TRBJ1-3, with D unclear. This CDR3 comprises 16 residues. The V end lost 3 bases, the J end lost 3 bases, and 15 bases lay between the germline ends. Germline assignment: CDR1 LNHDA and CDR2 SQIVND (reference sequence). DNA for the CDR3: TGTGCCAGTAGTATCGGTCAGACCTGGTATGGAAACACCATATATTTT. Its translation is CASSIGQTWYGNTIYF.

The chain employs TRBV5-6 and TRBJ1-4; perhaps TRBD1 as D (6 bases). The V and J ends lost 0 bases and 8 bases respectively, with 17 bases between them. Germline V gene data show CDR1 as SGHDT and CDR2 as YYEEEE. The CDR3 is made up of 16 amino acids. CDR3 sequence (DNA): TGTGCCAGCAGCTTGGCCAACCAGGGGTATTCCGAAAAACTGTTTTTT. Protein: CASSLANQGYSEKLFF.

This rearrangement joins TRBV5-4 to TRBJ2-3; D is tentatively TRBD1 or TRBD2 (5 bases each). The V gene lost 4 bases and the J gene lost 5 bases, with 11 bases spanning the gap. The CDR3 runs 13 residues. Germline V gene sequence: CDR1 SGHNT, CDR2 YYREEE (reference sequence). CDR3 amino acids: CASSVRGEDTQYF. The CDR3 region has the DNA TGTGCCAGCAGCGTGAGAGGGGAAGATACGCAGTATTTT.

The chain combines TRBV2 with TRBJ2-3; D may be TRBD2 (5 bases). Trimming pared 8 bases from V and 5 bases from J, leaving 5 bases between. Per germline, CDR1 SNHLY and CDR2 FYNNEI. The CDR3 is 10 residues long. The CDR3 coding sequence is TGTGCCAGCGGGAGAGATACGCAGTATTTT. Amino acid sequence: CASGRDTQYF.

The chain carries TRBV4-1 and TRBJ2-1; 9 bases match TRBD2. CDR3 length: 16 amino acids. J was trimmed by 5 bases and V by 8 bases; bases with no gene match: 13. The germline CDR1 and CDR2 sequences are MGHRA and YSYEKL. The CDR3, as DNA: TGCGCCAGCGAAAAGACCCAGCGGGGGGTAAACAATGAGCAGTTCTTC. Encoded protein: CASEKTQRGVNNEQFF.

J is TRBJ2-1 and V is TRBV7-3; TRBD1 is a possible D gene (6 bases). The V end lost 4 bases, the J end lost 1 base, and 11 bases lay between the germline ends. The CDR3 loop spans 15 amino acids. Germline V gene lookup returns CDR1 SGHTA and CDR2 FQGTGA. The CDR3 coding sequence is TGTGCCAGCAGCTCCCCAGGGGATTCCTACAATGAGCAGTTCTTC. Translated: CASSSPGDSYNEQFF.

V and J are TRBV6-5 and TRBJ2-3, with 7 bases matching TRBD2. The germline gives CDR1 MNHEY, CDR2 SVGAGI. The CDR3 sequence is 15 residues long. The V segment lost 2 bases and the J segment 2 bases; nucleotides outside the gene matches: 4. CDR3 sequence reads: CASSYGDYDTDTQYF. The CDR3 DNA is TGTGCCAGCAGTTACGGGGACTACGACACAGATACGCAGTATTTT.

The chain employs TRBV28 and TRBJ2-2, with D possibly matching TRBD2 (5 bases). The length of the CDR3 is 15 residues. Trimming removed 5 bases from V and 2 bases from J, with 12 bases in between. Per the germline V gene, CDR1 is MDHEN and CDR2 is SYDVKM. CDR3 sequence (DNA): TGTGCCAGCAGTCTCCGGGAAGATAACACCGGGGAGCTGTTTTTT. Its translation is CASSLREDNTGELFF.

The CDR3, as DNA: TGTGCCAGTAGCCGGGTTGGGGACGGAGGAGACGAGCAGTACTTC. It codes for CASSRVGDGGDEQYF. This chain connects TRBV19 to TRBJ2-7; either TRBD1 or TRBD2 may supply D (5 bases each). Germline CDR1 and CDR2: LNHDA and SQIVND (reference sequence). With 6 bases removed from V and 5 bases from J, the gap between germline ends came to 20 bases. The CDR3 is 15 amino acids.

The chain uses TRBV7-9 and TRBJ2-7; D is unresolved. V dropped 3 bases and J dropped 3 bases, with 6 bases sitting between them. Germline V CDR1 and CDR2: SEHNR, FQNEAQ (reference sequence). The CDR3 runs 12 residues. CDR3 loop: CASSFDNYEQYV. The CDR3 bases are TGTGCCAGCAGCTTCGACAACTACGAGCAGTACGTC.